This T cell receptor beta chain was retrieved from a study of PD-L1 blockade in urothelial cancer. Study at large: Blood underwent analysis 3 weeks (second dose) and 6 weeks after treatment began. Study outcomes and limitations: Having blood TCR clonality under the median before treatment predicted better survival. Tumor-associated clones in the blood of durable-benefit patients grew more at 3 weeks.

The V end was cut by 6 bases, the J end by 2 bases, with 12 bases between. CDR1 and CDR2 from the germline V gene are ENHRY and SYGVKD. The CDR3 is made up of 14 amino acids. The data were produced by immunoSEQ multiplex PCR, yet TCRdb's version contains in-frame clones alone and is incomplete. The table has approximately 50,000 clones, about 86% seen once. The time point was: pretreatment peripheral blood. All patients carried locally advanced or metastatic urothelial carcinoma. About this clone: Its antigen is still unknown.

This chain links TRBV10-3 with TRBJ2-3; D is perhaps TRBD2 (5 bases). The sequenced sample was PBMCs, obtained around atezolizumab (anti-PD-L1) treatment. This receptor was identified in a man aged 70 or older with urothelial cancer. Here the CDR3 reads CAIRIDSDTDTQYF. The CDR3 DNA sequence: TGTGCCATCAGGATTGATAGCGACACAGATACGCAGTATTTT.